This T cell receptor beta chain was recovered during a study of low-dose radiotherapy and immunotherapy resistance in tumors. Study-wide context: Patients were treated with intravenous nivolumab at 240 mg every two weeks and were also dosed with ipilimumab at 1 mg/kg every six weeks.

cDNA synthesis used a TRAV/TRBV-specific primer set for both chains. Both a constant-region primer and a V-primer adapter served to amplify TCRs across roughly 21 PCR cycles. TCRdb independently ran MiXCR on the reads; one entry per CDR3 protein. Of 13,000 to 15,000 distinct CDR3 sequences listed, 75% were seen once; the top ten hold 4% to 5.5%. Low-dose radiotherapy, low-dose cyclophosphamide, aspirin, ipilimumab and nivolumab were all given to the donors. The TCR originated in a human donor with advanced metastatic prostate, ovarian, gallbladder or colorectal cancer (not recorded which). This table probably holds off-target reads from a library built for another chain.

CDR3 in amino acids: CASRPTGTSYGYTF. CDR3 in DNA: TGTGCCAGCAGGCCCACAGGGACAAGCTATGGCTACACCTTC. V usage is TRBV7-3 and J usage is TRBJ1-2, with a tentative D call TRBD1 (6 bases). Trimming took off 6 bases at V and 4 bases at J, with 15 bases between the two ends. This CDR3 comprises 14 residues. CDR1 is SGHTA and CDR2 is FQGTGA in the germline V gene.